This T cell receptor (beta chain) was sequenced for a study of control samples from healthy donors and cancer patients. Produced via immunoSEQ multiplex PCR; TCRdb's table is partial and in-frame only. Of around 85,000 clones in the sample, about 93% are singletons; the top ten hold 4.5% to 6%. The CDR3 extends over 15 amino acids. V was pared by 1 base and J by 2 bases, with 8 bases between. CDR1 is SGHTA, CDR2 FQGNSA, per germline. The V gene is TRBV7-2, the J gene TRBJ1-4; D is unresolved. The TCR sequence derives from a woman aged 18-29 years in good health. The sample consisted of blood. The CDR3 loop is CASSLVGFTNEKLFF. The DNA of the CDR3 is TGTGCCAGCAGCTTAGTGGGATTCACTAATGAAAAACTGTTTTTT.